This record covers a single T cell receptor (beta chain). Its binding antigen is unknown. No much larger clone is present one base from it, and per-base qualities are unavailable. The source of the sample is a study of control samples from healthy donors and cancer patients (dated by TCRdb to 2019 to 2021). The library was built by means of the immunoSEQ multiplex PCR assay. The table comes from immuneACCESS by way of TCRdb, which keeps in-frame sequences with V and J called. Part of the clones is missing from these tables; in studies checked, under half for an unresolved V gene and the rest for unknown reasons. Across this sample there are around 130,000 clones, with nearly 90% seen only once. The ten largest clones add up to 3% to 3.5% of the sample. Per the germline V gene, SGHNT is the CDR1 and YENEEA is the CDR2. At the junction V is shortened by 4 bases and J by 6 bases, with 9 bases in between. The CDR3 contains 13 residues, cysteine and phenylalanine counted. Of all the DNA, just the CDR3 is kept, 39 bases in frame from base 1.

The clonotype originates from a man between 50 and 59 years old in good health. Specimen: blood. Recombination linked TRBV11-3 to TRBJ2-2; D gene: possibly TRBD1, on 6 matching bases. The CDR3 protein: CASSSTGSGELFF. The DNA reads TGTGCCAGCAGCTCAACAGGGTCCGGGGAGCTGTTTTTT.